The T cell receptor beta chain described here comes from a study of T cell responses to AZD1222 COVID-19 vaccine. Whole-study findings and limits: In a largely white British group with more females than males, clonal diversity was possibly underestimated. Nearly half of the spike-specific TCRs reportedly recognize variant regions that carry no mutations. Repertoires were obtained solely post-peak T cell response.

Deletions cut 3 bases from V and 8 bases from J, with 11 bases between. The CDR3 runs to 13 residues. CDR1 is MDHEN, CDR2 SYDVKM, per germline. On this clone: The antigen remains unidentified.

The table came from immunoSEQ multiplex PCR; TCRdb's copy has only in-frame clones and leaves some out. Here the sample spans 150,000 or so clones, about 90% being singletons. This TCR derives from an adult who received the AZD1222 COVID-19 vaccine. The chain recombines TRBV28 with TRBJ2-4, with a tentative D call TRBD1 (5 bases). This specimen was peripheral blood, taken 28 days after the second AZD1222 dose. DNA for the CDR3: TGTGCCAGCAGTTTCCGACAGCCGGACATTCAGTACTTC. Protein: CASSFRQPDIQYF.